This T cell receptor beta chain was retrieved from a study of CD8 T cells in ankylosing spondylitis. Study-wide findings and caveats: A motif of eight highly homologous TCR beta variants was seen as apparently characteristic of ankylosing spondylitis blood.

A single record per CDR3 protein comes from TCRdb applying MiXCR to the 5' RACE reads. The sample holds 750,000 to 850,000 distinct CDR3 sequences, 12% seen once. This clonotype has just a few counts. Its antigen is still unknown. CDR1 and CDR2 from the germline V gene are DFQATT and SNEGSKA (reference sequence). The CDR3 length is 14 residues. V shed 6 bases and J 4 bases; nucleotides not matched to a gene: 5. The J gene is TRBJ2-2, the V gene TRBV20-1; 10 bases map to TRBD1. The receptor was derived from a male donor with ankylosing spondylitis. Specimen: blood, either unsorted or a sorted T cell fraction (not recorded which). The CDR3 protein is CSARQGAPTGELFF. In DNA form, the CDR3 reads TGCAGTGCGAGACAGGGGGCGCCCACCGGGGAGCTGTTTTTT.